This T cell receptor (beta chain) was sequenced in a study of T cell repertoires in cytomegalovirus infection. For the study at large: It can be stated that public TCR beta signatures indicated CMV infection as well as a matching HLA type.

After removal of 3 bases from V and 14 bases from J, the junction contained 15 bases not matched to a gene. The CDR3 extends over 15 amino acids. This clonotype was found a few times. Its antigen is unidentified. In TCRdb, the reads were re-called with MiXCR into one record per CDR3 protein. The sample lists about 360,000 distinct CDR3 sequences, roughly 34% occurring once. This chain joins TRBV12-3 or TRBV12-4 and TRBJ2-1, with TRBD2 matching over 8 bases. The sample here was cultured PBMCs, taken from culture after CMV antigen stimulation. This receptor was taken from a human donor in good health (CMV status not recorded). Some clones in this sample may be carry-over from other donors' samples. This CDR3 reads CASSFDGMRTSTEFF. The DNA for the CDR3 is TGTGCCAGCAGTTTTGATGGGATGAGGACTAGCACCGAGTTCTTC.